This T cell receptor (beta chain) was sequenced for a study of blood T cell repertoires in COVID-19. On the study more broadly: Acute and convalescent COVID-19 samples came from the United States, Italy and Spain.

Methods used by the authors: Using reference gene primer amplification, nucleated cell counts were estimated. Sequencing was performed with immunoSEQ multiplex PCR; in TCRdb, only in-frame clones are kept and a portion is missing. V and J calls and clone size are copied from that table; D and trimming were computed from the DNA. The sample has about 220,000 clones; approximately 83% are singletons. Trimming left V 0 bases short and J 4 bases short, with 19 bases between. CDR3 size: 18 residues. CDR1 is SGHAT, CDR2 FQNNGV, per germline. Self-reported history from a screening survey and questionnaire set each donor's cohort. Symptom resolution, clearance, or two negative PCRs marked donors in Cohort 3 as recovered.

The receptor's source is a woman aged 55-70 years who had recovered from COVID-19. The source material was PBMCs or T cells enriched from blood (not recorded which). V gene TRBV11-2 combines with J gene TRBJ2-1, with D possibly being TRBD2 (6 bases). DNA for the CDR3: TGTGCCAGCAGCTTAGAGCCGTTAGCGGAGAGATCTTACAATGAGCAGTTCTTC. Its translation: CASSLEPLAERSYNEQFF.